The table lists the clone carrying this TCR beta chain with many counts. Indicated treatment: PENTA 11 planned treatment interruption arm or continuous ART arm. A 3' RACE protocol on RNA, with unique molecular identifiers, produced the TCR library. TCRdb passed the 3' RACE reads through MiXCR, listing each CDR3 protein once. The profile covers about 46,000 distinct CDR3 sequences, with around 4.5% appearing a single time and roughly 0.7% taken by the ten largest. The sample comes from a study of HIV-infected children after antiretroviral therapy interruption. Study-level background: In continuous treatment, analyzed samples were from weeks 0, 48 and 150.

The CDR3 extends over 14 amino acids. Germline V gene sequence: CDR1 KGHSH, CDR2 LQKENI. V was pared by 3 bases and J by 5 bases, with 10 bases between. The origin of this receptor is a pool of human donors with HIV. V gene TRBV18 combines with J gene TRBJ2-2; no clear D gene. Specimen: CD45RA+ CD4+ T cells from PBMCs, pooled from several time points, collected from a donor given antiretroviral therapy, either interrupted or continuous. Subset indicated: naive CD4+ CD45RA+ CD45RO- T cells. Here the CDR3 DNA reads TGTGCCAGCTCACCGGATACTCGGACCGGGGAGCTGTTTTTT. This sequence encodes CASSPDTRTGELFF. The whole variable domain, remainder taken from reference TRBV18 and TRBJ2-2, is NAGVMQNPRHLVRRRGQEARLRCSPMKGHSHVYWYRQLPEEGLKFMVYLQKENIIDESGMPKERFSAEFPKEGPSILRIQQVVRGDSAAYFCASSPDTRTGELFFGEGSRLTVL.